This is a list of T cell receptor beta chains from one sample in a study of blood T cell repertoires in COVID-19. Sequencing was performed with immunoSEQ multiplex PCR; in TCRdb, only in-frame clones are kept and a portion is missing. The repertoire holds 130,000 to 150,000 clones, with over 75% as singletons. Sequences were obtained from peripheral blood. Receptor source: a woman aged 60-70 years with active COVID-19. CDR3s include the opening cysteine and the closing phenylalanine or tryptophan. Each record gives: J gene, V gene, D gene, clone size, CDR3 protein, CDR3 DNA. A D gene is named only where the DNA matches it firmly. The size entry is marked missing in some rows and otherwise reads once, few, many or a size class.

j_gene: TRBJ2-1
v_gene: TRBV4-1
d_gene: NA
abundance: few
CDR3aa: CASSPLGPLSYNEQFF
CDR3nt: TGCGCCAGCAGCCCTCTAGGCCCGCTATCTTACAATGAGCAGTTCTTC

j_gene: TRBJ1-1
v_gene: TRBV28
d_gene: NA
abundance: NA
CDR3aa: CASPRAEPKMNTEAFF
CDR3nt: TGTGCCAGCCCGAGGGCAGAACCTAAAATGAACACTGAAGCTTTCTTT

j_gene: TRBJ2-1
v_gene: TRBV14
d_gene: TRBD2
abundance: NA
CDR3aa: CASSQGMGLALNEQFF
CDR3nt: TGTGCCAGCAGCCAAGGAATGGGACTAGCACTGAATGAGCAGTTCTTC

j_gene: TRBJ1-1
v_gene: TRBV19
d_gene: TRBD1
abundance: NA
CDR3aa: CATIGTATMNTEAFF
CDR3nt: TGTGCCACTATAGGGACAGCGACCATGAACACTGAAGCTTTCTTT

j_gene: TRBJ1-1
v_gene: TRBV7-8
d_gene: NA
abundance: NA
CDR3aa: CASSLRQAANTEAFF
CDR3nt: TGTGCCAGCAGCTTAAGACAGGCGGCGAACACTGAAGCTTTCTTT

j_gene: TRBJ2-7
v_gene: TRBV10-2
d_gene: TRBD2
abundance: few
CDR3aa: CASRSQTSVYEQYF
CDR3nt: TGCGCCAGCAGAAGCCAGACTAGCGTTTACGAGCAGTACTTC

j_gene: TRBJ2-2
v_gene: TRBV24-1
d_gene: TRBD1
abundance: NA
CDR3aa: CATSDLNTGGNGELFF
CDR3nt: TGTGCCACCAGTGATTTAAACACAGGGGGCAACGGGGAGCTGTTTTTT

j_gene: TRBJ1-1
v_gene: TRBV18
d_gene: NA
abundance: NA
CDR3aa: CASSLTGLNTEAFF
CDR3nt: TGTGCCAGCTCACTAACAGGGTTGAACACTGAAGCTTTCTTT

j_gene: TRBJ2-7
v_gene: TRBV5-1
d_gene: TRBD2
abundance: NA
CDR3aa: CASSFGLAGGSEQYF
CDR3nt: TGCGCCAGCAGCTTCGGACTAGCGGGAGGGAGCGAGCAGTACTTC

j_gene: TRBJ1-2
v_gene: TRBV6-5
d_gene: NA
abundance: NA
CDR3aa: CASNKRATNYGYTF
CDR3nt: TGTGCCAGCAACAAGCGGGCCACTAACTATGGCTACACCTTC

j_gene: TRBJ2-1
v_gene: TRBV4-2
d_gene: NA
abundance: NA
CDR3aa: CASSQDNRAGGNEQFF
CDR3nt: TGTGCCAGCAGCCAAGATAACAGGGCTGGAGGCAATGAGCAGTTCTTC

j_gene: TRBJ1-1
v_gene: TRBV28
d_gene: NA
abundance: NA
CDR3aa: CASSLSVQQAFF
CDR3nt: TGTGCCAGCAGTTTATCGGTACAGCAAGCTTTCTTT

j_gene: TRBJ2-7
v_gene: TRBV27
d_gene: NA
abundance: many
CDR3aa: CASSPPGHLPYEQYF
CDR3nt: TGTGCCAGCAGCCCACCGGGACATCTCCCTTACGAGCAGTACTTC

j_gene: TRBJ1-1
v_gene: TRBV19
d_gene: TRBD1
abundance: NA
CDR3aa: CASKQGADMNTEAFF
CDR3nt: TGTGCCAGCAAACAGGGGGCCGATATGAACACTGAAGCTTTCTTT